A single T cell receptor (beta chain) is shown here with its context. As yet, its antigen is unknown. The CDR3 extends over 13 amino acids. The germline CDR1 and CDR2 sequences are SGHKS and YYEKEE (reference sequence). Trimming left V 5 bases short and J 1 base short, with 9 bases between. The data stem from a study of cytomegalovirus exposure and HLA in healthy donors. The study, taken as a whole, reports: The finding came from a later analysis; first-cohort TCR clusters tended to co-occur in the 95 to 150 validation repertoires.

The data were produced by immunoSEQ multiplex PCR, yet TCRdb's version contains in-frame clones alone and is incomplete. The repertoire has fewer than 200,000 clones, 85% of them found once; the top ten carry approximately 15%. The V gene is TRBV5-5, the J gene TRBJ2-5, with a tentative D call TRBD1 (6 bases). The material sequenced was PBMCs. This receptor was identified in a man younger than 35 in good health and CMV-seropositive. Written as DNA, the CDR3 is TGTGCCAGCAGACAGGGACCCCAAGAGACCCAGTACTTC. The encoded protein is CASRQGPQETQYF.